The sequence of this T cell receptor beta chain was determined in a study of CD8 T cells in ankylosing spondylitis. Comments on this clonotype: The antigen is unknown.

General study points: Clones linked with disease were CD8+ and fairly uncommon in the peripheral blood. A TCR beta motif of eight highly homologous variants appeared characteristic of ankylosing spondylitis blood. Previously reported in reactive arthritis synovial fluid and blood were some of the motif variants.

The authors made TCR beta libraries by quantitative 5'-RACE with molecular barcodes. TCRdb passed the 5' RACE reads through MiXCR, listing each CDR3 protein once. The top ten clones hold about a fifth of a sample with 670,000 or so distinct CDR3 sequences, under 20% of them seen once. The CDR3 runs 15 residues. The ends lost 2 bases at V and 1 base at J; junction bases unmatched: 4. The germline V gene encodes CDR1 LGHDT and CDR2 YNNKEL (reference sequence). The gene calls are TRBV3-1 and TRBJ2-5; 7 nucleotides agree with TRBD2. Sequenced: blood, either unsorted or a sorted T cell fraction (not recorded which). The TCR comes from a male donor with ankylosing spondylitis. The CDR3 nucleotides read TGTGCCAGCAGCCAAAGCGGGGTCCGCCAAGAGACCCAGTACTTC. Residues: CASSQSGVRQETQYF.